This TCR beta chain was sequenced in a study of blood T cell repertoires in COVID-19. Study-wide context: Italy, Spain and the United States were the sources of the convalescent and acute COVID-19 samples. Sources were T cells, B-cell-depleted T cells, or PBMCs; the material itself was cDNA or gDNA.

In the original analysis: Estimation of nucleated cell counts relied on the amplification of reference gene primers. Here immunoSEQ multiplex PCR was the method, and the copy in TCRdb shows in-frame clones only, minus some. That table gives V, J and clone size, and the DNA gave D and trimming. The sample has about 74,000 clones, more than 90% seen once. CDR3 length equals 15 residues. The trim removed 4 bases at V and 5 bases at J, leaving 9 bases unmatched. Germline-derived CDR1 and CDR2 are SGDLS and YYNGEE. The sequence came from a man aged 45-65 years with acute or convalescent COVID-19. What was sequenced was peripheral blood. This chain links TRBV9 with TRBJ2-1; 7 nucleotides agree with TRBD2. DNA of the CDR3: TGTGCCAGCAGCCTCCGCGGGGCGGGGGACAATGAGCAGTTCTTC. Translation: CASSLRGAGDNEQFF.